Reported below is one T cell receptor (beta chain). This sample is drawn from a study of OX40 agonist ivuxolimab in advanced cancers. TCRdb's copy holds only in-frame clones and misses some; the assay was immunoSEQ multiplex PCR. Found here are roughly 69,000 clones, 85% to 95% of them singletons; the top ten hold 1% to 1.2%. Baseline, cycle 4 day 1, and cycle 7 day 1 were the blood sampling points. CDR1 and CDR2 (germline): MNHNY, SVGAGI (reference sequence). The CDR3 is 15 residues long. Germline trimming cut 6 bases from V and 5 bases from J; bases unmatched to any gene: 7. The clonotype was recovered from an adult with an advanced solid tumor such as melanoma, head and neck, liver or kidney cancer. Sequences were derived from CD4+ or CD8+ T cells sorted from blood, sampled in a trial of the OX40 agonist ivuxolimab. This chain joins TRBV6-6 and TRBJ2-7; the match to TRBD2 covers 13 bases. CDR3 in amino acids: CASSLGLAGYNEQYF. The CDR3 DNA follows: TGTGCCAGCAGCCTGGGACTAGCGGGGTACAACGAGCAGTACTTC.